These 16 T cell receptor beta chains were sequenced from one sample in a study of T cells after yellow fever vaccination. TCRdb redid the calling of the 5' RACE reads with MiXCR, one entry per CDR3 protein. The sample consists of under 40,000 distinct CDR3 sequences, more than 6.5% of them appearing once. The starting material was PBMCs, either bulk or a sorted T-cell subset (CD4+, CD8+, memory, or dextramer-sorted; not recorded which), obtained on the day of the first yellow fever vaccination. The receptor set was obtained from a man younger than 30 who received the YFV17D yellow fever vaccine.

Concerning this clonotype itself: A read error is possible here, since a much larger clone lies one base away. The chain has TRBV12-3 or TRBV12-4 and TRBJ2-2, with D perhaps TRBD1 (5 bases). The CDR3 is 14 amino acids. CDR3 loop: CASSRQGNTVELFF. Written as DNA, the CDR3 is TGTGCCAGCAGCCGCCAGGGAAACACCGTGGAGCTGTTTTTT.

The V gene is TRBV5-8, the J gene TRBJ2-4; no reliable D call. V lost 4 bases to trimming and J lost 10 bases, with 18 bases between them. The CDR3 sequence is 14 residues long. Germline CDR1 and CDR2: SGHTS and YDEGEE. DNA of the CDR3: TGTGCCAGCAGCCCGGATGACAATGGAAGGATTCAGTACTTC. Amino acids: CASSPDDNGRIQYF.

This clonotype was seen ten or more times. V is TRBV7-9 and J is TRBJ2-7; 8 bases agree with TRBD2. With V trimmed by 5 bases and J by 3 bases, 3 bases remained unmatched. The CDR3 runs 13 residues. Looked up from germline, CDR1 is SEHNR and CDR2 is FQNEAQ (reference sequence). In DNA, the CDR3 is TGTGCCAGCAGCGTACGGGGGGGCTACGAGCAGTACGTC. Translated: CASSVRGGYEQYV.

This clonotype is medium-sized within its sample. The genes are TRBV7-9 and TRBJ2-5; D may be TRBD1 or TRBD2 (5 bases each). Germline V lookup: CDR1 SEHNR, CDR2 FQNEAQ (reference sequence). Trimming took off 1 base at V and 5 bases at J, with 8 bases between the two ends. The CDR3 spans 13 residues. CDR3 in amino acids: CASSLVGTETQYF. The CDR3 coding sequence is TGTGCCAGCAGCTTAGTTGGGACGGAGACCCAGTACTTC.

Comments on this clonotype: Given a much more abundant clone one base away, this may be a read error. This chain's CDR3 is CARHSGVTDTQYF. The DNA of the CDR3 is TGTGCCAGGCATAGCGGAGTCACAGATACGCAGTATTTT. The rearrangement joins TRBV7-9 to TRBJ2-3; a possible D gene is TRBD2 (6 bases). V gave up 9 bases and J gave up 2 bases, with 12 bases separating them. Germline V lookup: CDR1 SEHNR, CDR2 FQNEAQ (reference sequence). CDR3 length: 13 amino acids.

This clonotype has at least ten counts. This chain connects TRBV18 to TRBJ2-1, with TRBD2 as a possible D gene (6 bases). This CDR3 is 13 amino acids long. CDR1 and CDR2 (germline): KGHSH, LQKENI. V was shortened by 6 bases and J by 8 bases, with 14 bases between the two germline ends. The DNA for the CDR3 is TGTGCCAGCTCTTGGCGCGGAGGGGATGAGCAGTTCTTC. Translation gives CASSWRGGDEQFF.

This clonotype was seen at least ten times. V and J are TRBV2 and TRBJ2-4; weak D call: TRBD1 (6 bases). CDR3 length equals 12 residues. The germline gives CDR1 SNHLY, CDR2 FYNNEI. Between the trimmed V and J ends, which lost 6 bases and 6 bases, there was a span of 9 bases. The CDR3 sequence: CASRDSLNIQYF. The DNA for the CDR3 is TGTGCCAGCAGGGACAGTTTAAACATTCAGTACTTC.

This clonotype has a count of ten or more. V usage is TRBV25-1 and J usage is TRBJ2-5; 10 bases agree with TRBD1. With 5 bases clipped from V and 4 bases from J, the junction kept 7 bases outside the gene matches. CDR1 and CDR2 (germline): MGHDK, SYGVNS. This CDR3 has 15 residues. This CDR3 is CASSQPTGGGETQYF. In DNA, the CDR3 is TGTGCCAGCAGTCAGCCGACAGGGGGCGGAGAGACCCAGTACTTC.

This clonotype was seen a handful of times. CDR3 residues: CASGRGQVWDYGYTF. DNA for the CDR3: TGTGCCAGCGGGCGAGGGCAGGTGTGGGACTATGGCTACACCTTC. The chain uses TRBV7-2 and TRBJ1-2; D ambiguous. Germline values: CDR1 SGHTA, CDR2 FQGNSA. Trimming took off 8 bases at V and 3 bases at J, with 19 bases between the two ends. The CDR3 has 15 residues. Full variable domain (rest looked up from reference TRBV7-2 and TRBJ1-2): GAGVSQSPSNKVTEKGKDVELRCDPISGHTALYWYRQSLGQGLEFLIYFQGNSAPDKSGLPSDRFSAERTGGSVSTLTIQRTQQEDSAVYLCASGRGQVWDYGYTFGSGTRLTVV.

This clonotype was found many times. The chain employs TRBV20-1 and TRBJ2-3; D is unresolved. Germline V gene data show CDR1 as DFQATT and CDR2 as SNEGSKA (reference sequence). The CDR3 runs to 16 residues. V gave up 2 bases and J gave up 0 bases, with 15 bases separating them. The CDR3 coding sequence is TGCAGTGCTAGATCCGCCAGGTTTCCGAGCACAGATACGCAGTATTTT. Translation gives CSARSARFPSTDTQYF.

This clonotype was observed many times. V gene TRBV6-1 combines with J gene TRBJ2-4; D gene uncertain. The CDR3 runs 14 residues. Per germline, CDR1 MNHNS and CDR2 SASEGT. Between the trimmed V and J ends, which lost 3 bases and 1 base, there was a span of 7 bases. The CDR3 DNA reads as TGTGCCAGCAGTGAGAGGTACGCCAAAAACATTCAGTACTTC. It is translated as CASSERYAKNIQYF.

Relative to its sample, this clonotype is medium-sized (0.01 to 0.1%). V usage is TRBV12-3 or TRBV12-4 and J usage is TRBJ1-2; D is unclear. The CDR3 has 12 amino acids. V was shortened by 4 bases and J by 4 bases, with 7 bases between the two germline ends. CDR3 residues: CASSSGIYGYTF. The CDR3 nucleotides are TGTGCCAGCAGTTCCGGGATCTATGGCTACACCTTC.

This clonotype was detected ten times or more. V gene TRBV29-1 combines with J gene TRBJ1-2; TRBD1 might be the D (6 bases). The CDR3 is 14 amino acids. CDR1 SQVTM and CDR2 ANQGSEA come from the germline V gene. V was cut by 7 bases and J by 4 bases, with 19 bases left in between. CDR3 bases: TGCAGCGCTAGGAACCTGGGACATCGCTATGGCTACACCTTC. Translated: CSARNLGHRYGYTF.

Many counts were recorded for this clonotype. This chain uses TRBV4-1 with TRBJ1-6; no definite D call. The length of the CDR3 is 14 residues. The V gene lost 2 bases and the J gene lost 7 bases, with 9 bases spanning the gap. CDR1 and CDR2 (germline): MGHRA, YSYEKL. The CDR3 coding sequence is TGCGCCAGCAGCCAAAGACTGGGAAATTCACCCCTCCACTTT. This sequence encodes CASSQRLGNSPLHF.

This clonotype was detected only a few times. The V call is TRBV18, the J call TRBJ2-3, with 7 bases lining up with TRBD1. This CDR3 is built from 15 residues. With 4 bases clipped from V and 0 bases from J, the junction kept 4 bases outside the gene matches. Per the germline V gene, CDR1 is KGHSH and CDR2 is LQKENI. The chain's CDR3 is CASSLRDSSTDTQYF. CDR3 in DNA: TGTGCCAGCTCACTCCGGGACAGTAGCACAGATACGCAGTATTTT.

In this sample, this clonotype turned up once. Being one base from a much bigger clone, this may be a read error. The chain joins TRBV7-2 to TRBJ1-6, with D unclear. In germline, CDR1 is SGHTA, CDR2 FQGNSA. This CDR3 spans 12 amino acids. The CDR3 spells CASSPTNSTLHF. CDR3 nucleotide sequence: TGTGCCAGCAGCCCAACTAATTCAACCCTCCACTTT.